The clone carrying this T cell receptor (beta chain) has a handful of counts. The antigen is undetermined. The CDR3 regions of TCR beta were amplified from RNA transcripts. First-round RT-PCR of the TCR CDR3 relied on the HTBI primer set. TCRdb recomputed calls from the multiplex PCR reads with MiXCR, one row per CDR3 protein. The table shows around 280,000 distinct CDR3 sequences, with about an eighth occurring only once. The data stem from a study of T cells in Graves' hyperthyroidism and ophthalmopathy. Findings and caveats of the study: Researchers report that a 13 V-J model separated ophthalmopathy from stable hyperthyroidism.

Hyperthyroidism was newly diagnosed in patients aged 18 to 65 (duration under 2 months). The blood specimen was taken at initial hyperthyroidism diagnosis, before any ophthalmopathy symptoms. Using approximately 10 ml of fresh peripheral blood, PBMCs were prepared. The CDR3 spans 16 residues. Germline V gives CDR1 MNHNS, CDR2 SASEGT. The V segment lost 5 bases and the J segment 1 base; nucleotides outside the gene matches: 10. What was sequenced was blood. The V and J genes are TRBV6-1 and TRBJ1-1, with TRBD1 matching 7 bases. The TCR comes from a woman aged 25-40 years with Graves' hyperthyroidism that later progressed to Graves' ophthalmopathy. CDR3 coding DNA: TGTGCCAGCAGTCCCACAGGGGCTGAACGGAACACTGAAGCTTTCTTT. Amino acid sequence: CASSPTGAERNTEAFF.